This is a list of T cell receptor beta chains from one sample in a study of Graves' ophthalmopathy and Graves' hyperthyroidism. TCRdb reprocessed the multiplex PCR reads with MiXCR, giving one entry per CDR3 protein. Of about 740,000 distinct CDR3 sequences listed, around 40% are singletons. Input material: peripheral blood. Receptors originate from an adult man with Graves' ophthalmopathy. Both conserved end residues are part of each CDR3. The order of the fields is clone size, D gene, J gene, V gene, CDR3 length, CDR3 protein, CDR3 DNA. D genes are given only for firm matches. Some rows have no size entry. The others give once, few or many, or a class for an expanded clone.

abundance: NA; d_gene: NA; j_gene: TRBJ2-5; v_gene: TRBV10-3; len: 13; CDR3aa: CAISECLVGTQYF; CDR3nt: TGTGCCATCAGTGAGTGCCTAGTTGGGACCCAGTACTTC
abundance: NA; d_gene: TRBD2; j_gene: TRBJ2-2; v_gene: TRBV2; len: 16; CDR3aa: CASRPSGAGVTGELFF; CDR3nt: TGTGCCAGCAGACCTAGCGGGGCTGGGGTCACCGGGGAGCTGTTTTTT
abundance: NA; d_gene: NA; j_gene: TRBJ1-5; v_gene: TRBV25-1; len: 16; CDR3aa: CASSLVQGIRNQPQHF; CDR3nt: TGTGCCAGCAGTTTGGTACAGGGAATCCGCAATCAGCCCCAGCATTTT
abundance: few; d_gene: NA; j_gene: TRBJ2-5; v_gene: TRBV6-1; len: 14; CDR3aa: CASSDLGEEETQYF; CDR3nt: TGTGCCAGCAGTGATCTAGGGGAGGAGGAGACCCAGTACTTC
abundance: many; d_gene: NA; j_gene: TRBJ1-6; v_gene: TRBV25-1; len: 14; CDR3aa: CASSYRYRGSPLHF; CDR3nt: TGTGCCAGCAGTTATAGATATAGGGGGTCACCCCTCCACTTT
abundance: NA; d_gene: TRBD1; j_gene: TRBJ2-2; v_gene: TRBV7-9; len: 16; CDR3aa: CASTIRTGGSTGELFF; CDR3nt: TGTGCCAGTACCATAAGGACAGGAGGTTCCACCGGGGAGCTGTTTTTT
abundance: many; d_gene: TRBD2; j_gene: TRBJ2-7; v_gene: TRBV20-1; len: 15; CDR3aa: CSARSGLAPAYEQYF; CDR3nt: TGCAGTGCTAGGTCGGGACTAGCGCCGGCCTACGAGCAGTACTTC
abundance: many; d_gene: TRBD1; j_gene: TRBJ1-5; v_gene: TRBV2; len: 14; CDR3aa: CASRTTGGRQPQHF; CDR3nt: TGTGCCAGCAGGACTACAGGGGGCAGACAGCCCCAGCATTTT
abundance: NA; d_gene: NA; j_gene: TRBJ2-6; v_gene: TRBV2; len: 13; CDR3aa: CASSPGAANVLTF; CDR3nt: TGTGCCAGCAGTCCAGGGGCCGCCAACGTCCTGACTTTC
abundance: few; d_gene: NA; j_gene: TRBJ2-2; v_gene: TRBV6-4; len: 17; CDR3aa: CASSVLGGMGGTGELFF; CDR3nt: TGTGCCAGCAGCGTTTTGGGGGGCATGGGTGGAACCGGGGAGCTGTTTTTT
abundance: many; d_gene: TRBD1; j_gene: TRBJ2-5; v_gene: TRBV20-1; len: 12; CDR3aa: CSAKGQRETQYF; CDR3nt: TGCAGTGCTAAGGGACAGCGCGAGACCCAGTACTTC